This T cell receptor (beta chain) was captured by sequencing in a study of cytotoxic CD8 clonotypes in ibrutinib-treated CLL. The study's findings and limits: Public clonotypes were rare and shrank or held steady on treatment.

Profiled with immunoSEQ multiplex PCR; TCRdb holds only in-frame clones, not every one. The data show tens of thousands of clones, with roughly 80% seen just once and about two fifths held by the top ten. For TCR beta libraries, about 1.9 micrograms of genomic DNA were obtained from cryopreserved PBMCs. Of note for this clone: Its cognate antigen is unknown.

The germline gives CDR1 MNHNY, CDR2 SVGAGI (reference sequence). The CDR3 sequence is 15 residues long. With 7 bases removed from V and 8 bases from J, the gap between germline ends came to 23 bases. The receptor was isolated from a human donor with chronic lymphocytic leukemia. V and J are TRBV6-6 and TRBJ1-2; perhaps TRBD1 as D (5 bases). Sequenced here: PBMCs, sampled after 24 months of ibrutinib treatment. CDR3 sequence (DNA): TGTGCCAGCACGATATCCCCGGGGCCGCGTATAGGCTACACCTTC. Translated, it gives CASTISPGPRIGYTF.